Presented here are 12 T cell receptor beta chains from one specimen sequenced in a study of shared T cell receptors in the human thymus. Generated by immunoSEQ multiplex PCR, the TCRdb table keeps only in-frame clones and is missing some. The profile covers hundreds of thousands of clones, with 70% to 80% appearing a single time and 0.01% to 0.015% taken by the ten largest. This same sample was also taken into another study, of human thymus T cells.

What was sequenced was thymocytes. These receptors all come from a boy younger than two with a congenital heart defect.

The chain uses TRBV29-1 and TRBJ2-5; D gene unclear. Germline V gene sequence: CDR1 SQVTM, CDR2 ANQGSEA. V gave up 3 bases and J gave up 2 bases, with 10 bases separating them. CDR3 length: 13 amino acids. CDR3 nucleotides: TGCAGCGTTGACGATCCCCGGCAAGAGACCCAGTACTTC. Its translation is CSVDDPRQETQYF.

This rearrangement joins TRBV6-4 to TRBJ2-3; 7 nucleotides align to TRBD2. CDR1 MRHNA and CDR2 SNTAGT come from the germline V gene. V shed 6 bases and J 1 base; nucleotides not matched to a gene: 10. The CDR3 contains 16 residues. The chain's CDR3 is CASSATGTKGTDTQYF. Written as DNA, the CDR3 is TGTGCCAGCAGCGCGACCGGGACTAAAGGCACAGATACGCAGTATTTT.

The chain joins TRBV7-9 to TRBJ2-3; 9 bases align to TRBD1. With V trimmed by 5 bases and J by 7 bases, 7 bases remained unmatched. Germline lookup yields CDR1 SEHNR and CDR2 FQNEAQ (reference sequence). CDR3 length: 14 amino acids. The CDR3 region has the DNA TGTGCCAGCAGCCAGACAGGGGGAATGTATACGCAGTATTTT. Translated, it gives CASSQTGGMYTQYF. Variable domain in full (rest from reference TRBV7-9 and TRBJ2-3): DTGVSQNPRHKITKRGQNVTFRCDPISEHNRLYWYRQTLGQGPEFLTYFQNEAQLEKSRLLSDRFSAERPKGSFSTLEIQRTEQGDSAMYLCASSQTGGMYTQYFGPGTRLTVL.

In its sample, this clone was seen a few times. The gene calls are TRBV5-4 and TRBJ2-7; 8 nucleotides match TRBD1. The germline CDR1 and CDR2 sequences are SGHNT and YYREEE (reference sequence). The CDR3 totals 17 residues. After removal of 0 bases from V and 1 base from J, the junction contained 9 bases not matched to a gene. CDR3 DNA sequence: TGTGCCAGCAGCTTGGTGGCGGGGAGGACAGGGTCCTACGAGCAGTACTTC. Residues: CASSLVAGRTGSYEQYF.

J is TRBJ2-1 and V is TRBV7-9, with TRBD2 matching over 9 bases. CDR3 size: 16 residues. Germline values: CDR1 SEHNR, CDR2 FQNEAQ (reference sequence). V dropped 1 base and J dropped 6; count of bases not matched to a gene: 7. The CDR3 region has the DNA TGTGCCAGCAGCTTAGATTTGGCGGGAGGGCCCAATGAGCAGTTCTTC. Translation gives CASSLDLAGGPNEQFF. Variable domain in full (rest from reference TRBV7-9 and TRBJ2-1): DTGVSQNPRHKITKRGQNVTFRCDPISEHNRLYWYRQTLGQGPEFLTYFQNEAQLEKSRLLSDRFSAERPKGSFSTLEIQRTEQGDSAMYLCASSLDLAGGPNEQFFGPGTRLTVL.

This clone was observed a single time. The genes are TRBV5-4 and TRBJ2-3, with D maybe TRBD2 (5 bases). Trimming pared 0 bases from V and 5 bases from J, leaving 13 bases between. The CDR3 consists of 15 residues. The germline V gene encodes CDR1 SGHNT and CDR2 YYREEE (reference sequence). The CDR3 DNA reads as TGTGCCAGCAGCTTGGGACGGGAAAACTTAGATACGCAGTATTTT. Translating gives CASSLGRENLDTQYF.

This clone was seen a few times. The CDR3 here is CASSLGGDGSGSTDTQYF. DNA for the CDR3: TGTGCCAGCAGCTTAGGGGGAGATGGTAGCGGGAGCACAGATACGCAGTATTTT. The chain links TRBV7-9 to TRBJ2-3; TRBD2 agrees at 7 bases. The V gene's germline CDR1 is SEHNR and CDR2 FQNEAQ (reference sequence). The CDR3 sequence is 18 residues long. V lost 1 base to trimming and J lost 0 bases; unmatched junction nucleotides: 10.

The chain joins TRBV14 to TRBJ1-2; tentative D call: TRBD1 (5 bases). The CDR3 runs 18 residues. The germline CDR1 and CDR2 sequences are SGHDN and FVKESK. V lost 0 bases, J lost 0 bases, and 17 bases lay in between. CDR3 sequence (DNA): TGTGCCAGCAGCCAAGAACGGATGGGGGGAGATCCTAACTATGGCTACACCTTC. Its translation: CASSQERMGGDPNYGYTF.

The chain carries TRBV14 and TRBJ2-7; 7 bases agree with TRBD1. Unmatched junction bases numbered 2, after V lost 4 bases and J lost 2 bases. This CDR3 is built from 13 residues. The V gene's germline CDR1 is SGHDN and CDR2 FVKESK. CDR3 DNA: TGTGCCAGCAGCCCGGACAGGCCCTACGAGCAGTACTTC. Translating gives CASSPDRPYEQYF.

This chain links TRBV30 with TRBJ1-1; 10 nucleotides align to TRBD1. V was clipped by 3 bases and J by 5 bases; unmatched bases: 3. There are 13 residues in the CDR3. From germline, CDR1 is GTSNPN and CDR2 SVGIG (reference sequence). The CDR3 region is CAWRRDRGTEAFF. Here the CDR3 DNA reads TGTGCCTGGAGGCGGGACAGGGGAACTGAAGCTTTCTTT.

This rearrangement joins TRBV6-1 to TRBJ1-2; a possible D gene is TRBD1 (6 bases). V was clipped by 6 bases and J by 5 bases, with 13 bases between them. This CDR3 has 13 amino acids. CDR1 is MNHNS, CDR2 SASEGT, per germline. The CDR3 coding sequence is TGTGCCAGCAGAGGACAGCCCCTATATGGCTACACCTTC. This encodes CASRGQPLYGYTF.

J is TRBJ2-7 and V is TRBV4-3; TRBD1 might be the D (5 bases). V dropped 4 bases and J dropped 3 bases, with 19 bases sitting between them. CDR1 and CDR2 (germline): LGHNA, YSLEER. This CDR3 is built from 16 residues. The CDR3 region has the DNA TGCGCCAGCAGCCCCCAGTACACCAGGGATTTCTACGAGCAGTACTTC. This translates into CASSPQYTRDFYEQYF.